This T cell receptor (beta chain) was retrieved from a study of blood T cell repertoires in COVID-19. Whole-study context: From the United States, Italy and Spain came samples of acute and convalescent COVID-19. PBMCs, B-cell-depleted T cells, or T cells provided the cDNA or gDNA that made up the material.

Original processing notes: From reference gene primer amplification, estimates of nucleated cell counts were derived. Assay: immunoSEQ multiplex PCR; the TCRdb copy retains only in-frame clones and omits some. V and J calls and clone size are given by that table; D and trimming were obtained from the DNA. The data show 160,000 or so clones, with about 88% seen just once and 2.4% held by the top ten. Germline loops: CDR1 LNHDA, CDR2 SQIVND (reference sequence). Trimming shortened V by 1 base and J by 4 bases, and 13 bases separated the two germline ends. There are 15 residues in the CDR3. This clone has just one count.

The sequence was collected from a woman between 65 and 79 years old with acute or convalescent COVID-19. Input material: peripheral blood. This chain joins TRBV19 and TRBJ1-2, with D possibly matching TRBD1 (6 bases). CDR3 protein: CASSIGTVAFYGYTF. As DNA, the CDR3 is TGTGCCAGTAGTATAGGGACAGTGGCCTTCTATGGCTACACCTTC.